The sequence of this TCR beta chain was determined in a study of T cells after yellow fever vaccination. Study findings and constraints: Faster peaking, at day 5 versus 15, marked a secondary response that was weaker. From the bulk population, abundant clonotypes could contaminate and appear within FACS-sorted repertoires. The booster response re-showed most primary clones: roughly 97% CD4, 88% CD8.

This clonotype was recorded many times. The antigen is undetermined. The CDR3 runs 14 residues. Germline CDR1 is SGHKS and CDR2 is YYEKEE (reference sequence). With V trimmed by 3 bases and J by 5 bases, 6 bases remained unmatched. By 5'RACE template switching, TCR cDNA was produced, with a universal primer site and UMIs added in the process. TCRdb re-called the 5' RACE reads with MiXCR, one entry per CDR3 protein. The table includes about 63,000 distinct CDR3 sequences, approximately 8% detected once. This specimen was CD8+ T cells sorted from PBMCs, taken 15 days after the yellow fever booster vaccination. The TCR originated in a young man who received the YFV17D yellow fever vaccine. The V gene is TRBV5-5, the J gene TRBJ2-5; 8 bases map to TRBD2. The CDR3 DNA reads TGTGCCAGCAGCTGGCCGGGACTAGAGGAGACCCAGTACTTC. Translating it yields CASSWPGLEETQYF.